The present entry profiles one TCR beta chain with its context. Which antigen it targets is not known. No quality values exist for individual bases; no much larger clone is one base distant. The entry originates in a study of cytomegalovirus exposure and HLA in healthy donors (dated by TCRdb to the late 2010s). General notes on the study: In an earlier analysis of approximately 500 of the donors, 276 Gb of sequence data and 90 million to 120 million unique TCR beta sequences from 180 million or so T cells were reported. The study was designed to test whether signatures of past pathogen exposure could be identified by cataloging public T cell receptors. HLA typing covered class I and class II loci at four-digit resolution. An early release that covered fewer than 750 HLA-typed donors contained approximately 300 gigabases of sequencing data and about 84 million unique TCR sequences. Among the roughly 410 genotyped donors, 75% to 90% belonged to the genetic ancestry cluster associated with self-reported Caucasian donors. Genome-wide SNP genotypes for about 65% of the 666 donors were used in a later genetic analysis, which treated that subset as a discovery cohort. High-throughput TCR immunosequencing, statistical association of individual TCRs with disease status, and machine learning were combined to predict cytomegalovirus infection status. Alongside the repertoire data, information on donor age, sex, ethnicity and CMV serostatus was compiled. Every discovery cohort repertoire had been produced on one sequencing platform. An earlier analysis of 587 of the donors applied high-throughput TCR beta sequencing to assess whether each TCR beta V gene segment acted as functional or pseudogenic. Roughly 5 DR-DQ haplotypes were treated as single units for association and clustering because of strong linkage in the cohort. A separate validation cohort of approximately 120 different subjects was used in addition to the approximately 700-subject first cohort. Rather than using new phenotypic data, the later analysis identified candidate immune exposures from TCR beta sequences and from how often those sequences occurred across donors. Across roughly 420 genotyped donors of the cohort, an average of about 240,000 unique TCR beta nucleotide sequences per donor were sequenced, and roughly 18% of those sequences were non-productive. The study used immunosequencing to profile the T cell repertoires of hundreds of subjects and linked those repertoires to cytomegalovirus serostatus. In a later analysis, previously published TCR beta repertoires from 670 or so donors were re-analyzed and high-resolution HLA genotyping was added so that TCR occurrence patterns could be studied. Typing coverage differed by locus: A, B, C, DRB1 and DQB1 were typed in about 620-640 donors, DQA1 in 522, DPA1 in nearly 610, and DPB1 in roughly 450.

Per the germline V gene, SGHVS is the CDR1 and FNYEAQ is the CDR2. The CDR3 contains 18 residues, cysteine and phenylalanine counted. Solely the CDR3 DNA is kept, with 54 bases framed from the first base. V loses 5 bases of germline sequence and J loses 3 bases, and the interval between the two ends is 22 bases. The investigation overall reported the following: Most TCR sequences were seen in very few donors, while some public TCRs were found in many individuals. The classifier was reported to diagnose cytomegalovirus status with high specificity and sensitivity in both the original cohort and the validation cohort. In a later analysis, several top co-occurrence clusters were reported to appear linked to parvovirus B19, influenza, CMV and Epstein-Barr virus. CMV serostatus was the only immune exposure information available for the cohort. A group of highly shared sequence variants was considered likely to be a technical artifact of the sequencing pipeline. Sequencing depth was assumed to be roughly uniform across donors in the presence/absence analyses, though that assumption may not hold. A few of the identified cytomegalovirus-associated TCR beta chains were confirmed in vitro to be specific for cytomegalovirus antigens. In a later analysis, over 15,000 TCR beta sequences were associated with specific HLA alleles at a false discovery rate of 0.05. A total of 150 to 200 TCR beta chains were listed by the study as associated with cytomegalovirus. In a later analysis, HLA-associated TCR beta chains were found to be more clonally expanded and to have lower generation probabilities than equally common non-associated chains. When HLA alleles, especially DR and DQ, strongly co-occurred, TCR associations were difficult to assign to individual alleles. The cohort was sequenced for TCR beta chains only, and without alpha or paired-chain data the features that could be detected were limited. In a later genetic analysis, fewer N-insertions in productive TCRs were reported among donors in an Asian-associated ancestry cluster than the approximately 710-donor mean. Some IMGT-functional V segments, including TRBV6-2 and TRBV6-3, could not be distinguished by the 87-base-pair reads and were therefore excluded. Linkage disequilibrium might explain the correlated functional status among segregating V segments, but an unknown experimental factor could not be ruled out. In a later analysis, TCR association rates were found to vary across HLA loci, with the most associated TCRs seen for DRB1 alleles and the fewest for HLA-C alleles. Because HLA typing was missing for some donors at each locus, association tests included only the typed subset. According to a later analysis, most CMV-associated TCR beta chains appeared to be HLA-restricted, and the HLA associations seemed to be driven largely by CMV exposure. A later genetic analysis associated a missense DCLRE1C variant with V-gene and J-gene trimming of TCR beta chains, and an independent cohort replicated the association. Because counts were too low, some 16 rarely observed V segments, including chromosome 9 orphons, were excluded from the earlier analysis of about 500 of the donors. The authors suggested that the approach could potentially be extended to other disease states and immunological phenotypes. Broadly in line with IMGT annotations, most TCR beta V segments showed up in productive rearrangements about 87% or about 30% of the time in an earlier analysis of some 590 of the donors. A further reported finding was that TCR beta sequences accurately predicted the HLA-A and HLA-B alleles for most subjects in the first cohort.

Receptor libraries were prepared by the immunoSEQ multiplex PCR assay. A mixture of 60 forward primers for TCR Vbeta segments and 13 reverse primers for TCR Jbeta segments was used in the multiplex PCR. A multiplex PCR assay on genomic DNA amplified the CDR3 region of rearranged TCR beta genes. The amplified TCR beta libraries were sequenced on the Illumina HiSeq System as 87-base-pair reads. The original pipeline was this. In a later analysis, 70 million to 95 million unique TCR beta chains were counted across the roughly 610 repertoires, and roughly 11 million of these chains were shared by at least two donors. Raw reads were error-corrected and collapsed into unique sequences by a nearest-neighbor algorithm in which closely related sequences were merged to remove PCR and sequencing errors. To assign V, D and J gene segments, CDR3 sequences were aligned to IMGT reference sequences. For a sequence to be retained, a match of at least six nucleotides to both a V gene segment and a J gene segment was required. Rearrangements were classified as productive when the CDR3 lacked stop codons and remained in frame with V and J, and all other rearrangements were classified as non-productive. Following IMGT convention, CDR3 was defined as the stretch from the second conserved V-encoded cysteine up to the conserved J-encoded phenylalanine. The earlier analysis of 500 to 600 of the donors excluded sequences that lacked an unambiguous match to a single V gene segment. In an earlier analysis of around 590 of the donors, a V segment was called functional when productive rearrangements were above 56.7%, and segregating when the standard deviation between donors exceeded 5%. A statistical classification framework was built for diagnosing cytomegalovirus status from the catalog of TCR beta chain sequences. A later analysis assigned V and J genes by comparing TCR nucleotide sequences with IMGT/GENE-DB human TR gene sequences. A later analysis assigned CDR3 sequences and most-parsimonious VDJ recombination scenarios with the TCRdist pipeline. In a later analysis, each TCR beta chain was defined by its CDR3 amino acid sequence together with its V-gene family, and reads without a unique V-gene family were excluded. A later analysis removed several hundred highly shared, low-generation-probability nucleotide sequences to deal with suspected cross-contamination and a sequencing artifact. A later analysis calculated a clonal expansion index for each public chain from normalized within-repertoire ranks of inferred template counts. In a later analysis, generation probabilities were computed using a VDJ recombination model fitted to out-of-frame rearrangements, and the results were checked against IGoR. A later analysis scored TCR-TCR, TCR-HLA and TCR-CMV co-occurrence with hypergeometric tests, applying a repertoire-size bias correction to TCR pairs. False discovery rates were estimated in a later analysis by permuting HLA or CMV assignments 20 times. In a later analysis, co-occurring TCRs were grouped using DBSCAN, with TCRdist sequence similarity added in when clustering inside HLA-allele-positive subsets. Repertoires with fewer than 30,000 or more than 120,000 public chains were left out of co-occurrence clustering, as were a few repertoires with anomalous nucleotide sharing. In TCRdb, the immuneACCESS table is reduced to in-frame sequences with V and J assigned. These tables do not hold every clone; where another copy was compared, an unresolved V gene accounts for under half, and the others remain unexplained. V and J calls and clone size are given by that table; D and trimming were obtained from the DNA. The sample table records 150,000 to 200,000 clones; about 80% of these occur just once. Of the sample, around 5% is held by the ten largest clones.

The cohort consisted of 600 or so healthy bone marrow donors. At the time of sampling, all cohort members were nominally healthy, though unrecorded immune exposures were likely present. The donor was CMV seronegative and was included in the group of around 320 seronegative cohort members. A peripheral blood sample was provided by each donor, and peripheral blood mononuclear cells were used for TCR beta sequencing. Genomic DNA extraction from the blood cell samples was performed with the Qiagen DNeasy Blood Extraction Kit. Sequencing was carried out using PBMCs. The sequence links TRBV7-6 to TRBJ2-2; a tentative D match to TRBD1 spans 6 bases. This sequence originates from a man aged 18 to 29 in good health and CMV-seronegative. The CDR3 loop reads CASSPPIAGTTYTGELFF. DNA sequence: TGTGCCAGCAGCCCACCTATTGCCGGGACAACCTACACCGGGGAGCTGTTTTTT.